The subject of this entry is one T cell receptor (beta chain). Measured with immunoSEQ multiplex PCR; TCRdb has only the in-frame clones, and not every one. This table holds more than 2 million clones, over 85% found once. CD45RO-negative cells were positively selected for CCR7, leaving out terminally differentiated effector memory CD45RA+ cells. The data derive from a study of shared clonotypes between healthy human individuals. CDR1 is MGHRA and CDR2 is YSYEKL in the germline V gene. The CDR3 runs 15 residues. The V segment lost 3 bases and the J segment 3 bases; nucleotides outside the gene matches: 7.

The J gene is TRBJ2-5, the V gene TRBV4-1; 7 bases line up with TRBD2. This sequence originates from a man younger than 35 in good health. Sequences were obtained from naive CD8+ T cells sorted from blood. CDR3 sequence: CASSHLIAGEETQYF. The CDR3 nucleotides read TGCGCCAGCAGCCATCTCATAGCGGGTGAAGAGACCCAGTACTTC.